Listed below are T cell receptor beta chains from one sample, sequenced in a study of somatic mutations in cytotoxic T cells in rheumatoid arthritis. Here immunoSEQ multiplex PCR was the method, and the copy in TCRdb shows in-frame clones only, minus some. The sample has some 30,000 clones, approximately 86% seen once. Sequencing was carried out using CD8+ T cells sorted from blood. Receptors were obtained from an adult with rheumatoid arthritis. CDR3s include the opening cysteine and the closing phenylalanine or tryptophan. A D gene is named only where the DNA matches it firmly. Only some rows state a clone size, as once, few, many or a class for expanded clones.

V	D	J	size	DNA	CDR3
TRBV19	TRBD2	TRBJ2-7	-	TGTGCCAGTAGTACTAGCGGGAGCTCCTACGAGCAGTACTTC	CASSTSGSSYEQYF
TRBV25-1	-	TRBJ1-6	-	TGTGCCAGCAGTGAATTCGAGGTTTCACCCCTCCACTTT	CASSEFEVSPLHF
TRBV9	-	TRBJ2-3	once	TGTGCCAGCAGCCCCACTACAGCCAGAGACACAGATACGCAGTATTTT	CASSPTTARDTDTQYF
TRBV5-6	TRBD1	TRBJ1-5	once	TGTGCCAGCAGCTCCCAGGGGGGACAACCGCATTTT	CASSSQGGQPHF
TRBV30	-	TRBJ2-1	-	TGTGCCTGGACCCGGACAGTGAACTACAATGAGCAGTTCTTC	CAWTRTVNYNEQFF
TRBV11-2	-	TRBJ2-7	-	TGTGCCAGCAGCCGGAGCCGGCACGAGCAGTACTTC	CASSRSRHEQYF
TRBV11-2	-	TRBJ2-7	-	TGTGCCAGCAGCTTATCCACAGGTAGCCTGGGCGAGCAGTACTTC	CASSLSTGSLGEQYF
TRBV2	-	TRBJ2-7	-	TGTGCCAGCAGTGAACCCTCCTACGAGCAGTACTTC	CASSEPSYEQYF
TRBV28	-	TRBJ1-5	-	TGTGCCAGCAGTTTGTACAGGGATGGTCAGCCCCAGCATTTT	CASSLYRDGQPQHF
TRBV11-2	-	TRBJ2-7	once	TGTGCCAGCAGCTTGGGAGACGGGAATTTCTACGAGCAGTACTTC	CASSLGDGNFYEQYF
TRBV4-1	-	TRBJ2-7	-	TGCGCCAGCAGCCAGGGGGCAGCGAGCTCCTACGAGCAGTACTTC	CASSQGAASSYEQYF
TRBV11-2	-	TRBJ2-1	-	TGTGCCAGCAGCTTACACCCAAATGAGCAGTTCTTC	CASSLHPNEQFF
TRBV7-6	-	TRBJ2-1	-	TGTGCCAGCAGCTTGACAGCGACCAATGAGCAGTTCTTC	CASSLTATNEQFF
TRBV5-1	TRBD1	TRBJ1-1	-	TGCGCCAGCAGCTGGACAGGGGCTGAAGCTTTCTTT	CASSWTGAEAFF
TRBV7-9	-	TRBJ1-1	-	TGTGCCAGCAGCTACATAACGCTTGCTTTCTTT	CASSYITLAFF
TRBV19	-	TRBJ2-7	few	TGTGCCAGTAGTATCGGTCAGGGGTATTACGAGCAGTACTTC	CASSIGQGYYEQYF
TRBV20-1	-	TRBJ1-1	once	TGCAGTGCGTGGAGAGCTGAAGCTTTCTTT	CSAWRAEAFF
TRBV4-3	TRBD2	TRBJ2-7	-	TGCGCCAGCAGCCAAGGGAGGCGGGGGGACACCTACGAGCAGTACTTC	CASSQGRRGDTYEQYF
TRBV7-6	-	TRBJ2-7	-	TGTGCCAGCAGCTTAGTTGGGGGGTTTAAGGTCGAGCAGTACTTC	CASSLVGGFKVEQYF
TRBV11-3	-	TRBJ2-3	-	TGTGCCAGCAGCGGTAGCGTTTCAGGCACAGATACGCAGTATTTT	CASSGSVSGTDTQYF
TRBV27	-	TRBJ1-1	few	TGTGCCAGCAGTTTTGGTGGGAACACTGAAGCTTTCTTT	CASSFGGNTEAFF
TRBV5-1	TRBD1	TRBJ1-2	once	TGCGCCAGCAGCGATACTTCCGGGACAGGGGTCGGGCAGAACTATGGCTACACCTTC	CASSDTSGTGVGQNYGYTF
TRBV6-4	TRBD1	TRBJ2-2	once	TGTGCCAGCAGTCACATCCCGGGGACAGTTACCGGGGAGCTGTTTTTT	CASSHIPGTVTGELFF
TRBV6-5	TRBD2	TRBJ2-3	-	TGTGCCAGCAGTTACTCGGGCGGGAGTTCGCAGTATTTT	CASSYSGGSSQYF
TRBV11-2	TRBD1	TRBJ1-3	-	TGTGCCAGCAGCCACCCCCCGACAGGGGCCTCTGGAAACACCATATATTTT	CASSHPPTGASGNTIYF
TRBV5-8	-	TRBJ1-4	-	TGTGCCAGCAGCAATTTTAATGAAAAACTGTTTTTT	CASSNFNEKLFF
TRBV15	-	TRBJ1-5	-	TGTGCCACCAGCAGAGCCGGCGAGGCGGGGCAGCCCCAGCATTTT	CATSRAGEAGQPQHF
TRBV6-5	-	TRBJ2-7	-	TGTGCCAGCAGTTACGGCCTGGGGGGCGAGCAGTACTTC	CASSYGLGGEQYF
TRBV11-2	TRBD1	TRBJ2-7	-	TGTGCCAGCAGCGACCCCGGGACAGGACTTACCTACGAGCAGTACTTC	CASSDPGTGLTYEQYF
TRBV6-1	-	TRBJ2-5	-	TGTGCCAGCAGTCCCAGGGACGTAGAGACCCAGTACTTC	CASSPRDVETQYF
TRBV2	-	TRBJ1-2	-	TGTGCCAGCAGTACTGGGGTTGCCCTCTATGGCTACACCTTC	CASSTGVALYGYTF
TRBV27	-	TRBJ2-3	-	TGTGCCAGCAGCCAACTCGGGAGTAGCACAGATACGCAGTATTTT	CASSQLGSSTDTQYF
TRBV4-1	TRBD1	TRBJ1-3	-	TGCGCCAGCAGCCAAGATCGGGACAGCTCTGGAAACACCATATATTTT	CASSQDRDSSGNTIYF
TRBV4-3	TRBD1	TRBJ2-7	few	TGCGCCAGCAGCCAGTCCCTAGGGACAGCATACGAGCAGTACTTC	CASSQSLGTAYEQYF
TRBV7-9	-	TRBJ2-1	-	TGTGCCAGCAGCTTAGTCCTTCGGGGACGCAATGAGCAGTTCTTC	CASSLVLRGRNEQFF
TRBV27	TRBD2	TRBJ2-3	-	TGTGCCAGCGGGGGACTAGCGACCACAGATACGCAGTATTTT	CASGGLATTDTQYF
TRBV6-5	-	TRBJ2-7	few	TGTGCCAGCAGTTTCGGACTACCCAGCGAGCAGTACTTC	CASSFGLPSEQYF